This T cell receptor (beta chain) was sequenced in a study of T-cell memory formation after mild COVID-19. MiXCR, applied by TCRdb to the 5' RACE reads, yields one record per CDR3 protein. The data contain 550,000 to 700,000 distinct CDR3 sequences, 15% to 20% of them seen just once; the ten biggest clones take up about 8.1%. Ten or more counts support this clonotype. The CDR3 has 13 amino acids. Germline V gene lookup returns CDR1 SGHTA and CDR2 FQGTGA. V lost 6 bases and J lost 3, with 9 bases in between. Sequencing was performed on PBMCs or a T cell subset sorted from them (not recorded which). This sequence originates from an adult woman who had mild COVID-19 (a few samples of this study predate the infection). Cell type and time point are not known. The V gene is TRBV7-3, the J gene TRBJ2-1, with a possible D match to TRBD2 (6 bases). The CDR3 region is CASSSGVYNEQFF. The CDR3 DNA is TGTGCCAGCAGTTCGGGGGTCTACAATGAGCAGTTCTTC.